The entry below gives a single T cell receptor (beta chain) sequence along with its context. What it recognizes is unknown. The CDR3 spans 14 residues. The germline V gene has CDR1 MNHEY and CDR2 SVGAGI. Trimming took 6 bases from V and 8 from J, leaving 19 bases between them. The source of the sample is a study of blood T cells in healthy people across ages. Regarding the study as a whole: A strong correlation was seen between TCR beta diversity and naive T cell percentage. Donor CMV status was unknown, possibly confounding expanded clonotype changes.

Next came a second PCR, run for 7 to 11 cycles, which used a sample-barcoded 5' primer along with a J-beta primer mix. In TCRdb, the 5' RACE reads were re-called with MiXCR into one record per CDR3 protein. The table lists about 800,000 distinct CDR3 sequences, about 46% of them singletons. This receptor was taken from an elderly man in good health. Sequenced sample: blood. J is TRBJ1-2 and V is TRBV6-5; D possibly corresponds to TRBD1 (5 bases). For the CDR3, the DNA is TGTGCCAGCAGAGCCAGGGTGCTTAGGGGAGGCTACACCTTC. It specifies CASRARVLRGGYTF.